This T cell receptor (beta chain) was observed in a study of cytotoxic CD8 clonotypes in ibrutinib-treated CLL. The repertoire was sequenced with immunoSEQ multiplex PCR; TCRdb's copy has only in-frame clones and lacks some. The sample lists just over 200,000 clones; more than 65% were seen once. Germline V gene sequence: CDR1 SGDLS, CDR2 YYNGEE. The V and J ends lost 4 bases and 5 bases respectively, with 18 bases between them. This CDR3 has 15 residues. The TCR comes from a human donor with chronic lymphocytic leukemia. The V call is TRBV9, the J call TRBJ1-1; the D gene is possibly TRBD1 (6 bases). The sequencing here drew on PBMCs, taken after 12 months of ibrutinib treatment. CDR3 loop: CASSQMTGRGTEAFF. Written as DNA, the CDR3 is TGTGCCAGCAGCCAAATGACAGGTAGGGGGACTGAAGCTTTCTTT. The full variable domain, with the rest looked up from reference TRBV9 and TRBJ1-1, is DSGVTQTPKHLITATGQRVTLRCSPRSGDLSVYWYQQSLDQGLQFLIQYYNGEERAKGNILERFSAQQFPDLHSELNLSSLELGDSALYFCASSQMTGRGTEAFFGQGTRLTVV.